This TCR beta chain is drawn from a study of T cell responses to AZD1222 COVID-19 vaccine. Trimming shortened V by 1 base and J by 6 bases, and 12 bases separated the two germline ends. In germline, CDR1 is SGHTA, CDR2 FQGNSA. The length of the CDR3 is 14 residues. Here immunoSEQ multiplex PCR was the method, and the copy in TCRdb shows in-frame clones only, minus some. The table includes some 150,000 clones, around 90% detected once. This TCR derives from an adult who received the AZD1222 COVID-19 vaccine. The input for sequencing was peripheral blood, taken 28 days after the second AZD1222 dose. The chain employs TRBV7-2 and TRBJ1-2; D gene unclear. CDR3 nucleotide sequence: TGTGCCAGCAGCTTAGTCGGCGGCAGGAATGGCTACACCTTC. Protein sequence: CASSLVGGRNGYTF.